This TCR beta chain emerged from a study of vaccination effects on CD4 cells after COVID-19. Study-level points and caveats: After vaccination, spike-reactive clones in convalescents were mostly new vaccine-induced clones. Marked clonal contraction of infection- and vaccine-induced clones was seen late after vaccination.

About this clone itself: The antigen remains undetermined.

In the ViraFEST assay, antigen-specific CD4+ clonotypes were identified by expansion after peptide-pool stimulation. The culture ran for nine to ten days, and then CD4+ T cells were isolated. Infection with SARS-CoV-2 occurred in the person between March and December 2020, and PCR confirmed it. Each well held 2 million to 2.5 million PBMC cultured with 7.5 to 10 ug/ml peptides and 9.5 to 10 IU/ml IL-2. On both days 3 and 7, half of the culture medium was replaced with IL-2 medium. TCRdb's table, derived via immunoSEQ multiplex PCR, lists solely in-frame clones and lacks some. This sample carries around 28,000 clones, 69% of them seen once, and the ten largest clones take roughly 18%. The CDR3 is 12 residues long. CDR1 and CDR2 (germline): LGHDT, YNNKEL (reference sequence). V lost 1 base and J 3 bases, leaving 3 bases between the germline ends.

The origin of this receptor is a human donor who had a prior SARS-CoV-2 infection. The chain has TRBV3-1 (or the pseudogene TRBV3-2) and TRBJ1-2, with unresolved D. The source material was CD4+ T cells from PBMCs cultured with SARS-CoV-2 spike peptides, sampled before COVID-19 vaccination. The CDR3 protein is CASSQGDYGYTF. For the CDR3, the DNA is TGTGCCAGCAGCCAAGGGGACTATGGCTACACCTTC.